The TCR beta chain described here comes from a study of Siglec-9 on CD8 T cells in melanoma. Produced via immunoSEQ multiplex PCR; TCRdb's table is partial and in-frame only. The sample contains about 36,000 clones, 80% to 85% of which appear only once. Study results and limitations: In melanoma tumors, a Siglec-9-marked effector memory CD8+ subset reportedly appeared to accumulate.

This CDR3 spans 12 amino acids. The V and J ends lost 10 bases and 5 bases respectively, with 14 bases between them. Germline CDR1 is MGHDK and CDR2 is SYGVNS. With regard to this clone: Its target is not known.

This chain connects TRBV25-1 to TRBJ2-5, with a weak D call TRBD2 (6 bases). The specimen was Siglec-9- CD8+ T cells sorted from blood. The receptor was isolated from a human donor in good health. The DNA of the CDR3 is TGTGCCACCGGGGCGGGGTTGGAGACCCAGTACTTC. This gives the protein CATGAGLETQYF.